Reported below is one T cell receptor (beta chain). Its antigen is as yet unknown. Profiling relied on immunoSEQ multiplex PCR, and the TCRdb table lists in-frame clones only, not all of them. This table holds 21,000 or so clones, around 90% found once. The sample comes from a study of T cells in localized non-small cell lung cancer. Study observations and caveats: Sequence data derive from only one tumor region, so heterogeneity remains possible. The study detected a median approximately 55 of the top 100 tumor clones in adjacent lung. Measurement of T cell clonality placed uninvolved adjacent lung highest, above the level in tumor.

The germline V gene has CDR1 LGHNA and CDR2 YNFKEQ. CDR3 length: 15 residues. J lost 2 bases, V lost 0 bases, and 4 bases had no gene match. This receptor was taken from a male donor at least 60 years old with stage II lung adenocarcinoma. The input for sequencing was peripheral blood mononuclear cells, taken before any cancer treatment. The chain links TRBV4-2 to TRBJ2-7; 7 nucleotides line up with TRBD2. The CDR3 region has the DNA TGTGCCAGCAGCCAAGAGAGCGGGACTCCCTACGAGCAGTACTTC. It translates to CASSQESGTPYEQYF.